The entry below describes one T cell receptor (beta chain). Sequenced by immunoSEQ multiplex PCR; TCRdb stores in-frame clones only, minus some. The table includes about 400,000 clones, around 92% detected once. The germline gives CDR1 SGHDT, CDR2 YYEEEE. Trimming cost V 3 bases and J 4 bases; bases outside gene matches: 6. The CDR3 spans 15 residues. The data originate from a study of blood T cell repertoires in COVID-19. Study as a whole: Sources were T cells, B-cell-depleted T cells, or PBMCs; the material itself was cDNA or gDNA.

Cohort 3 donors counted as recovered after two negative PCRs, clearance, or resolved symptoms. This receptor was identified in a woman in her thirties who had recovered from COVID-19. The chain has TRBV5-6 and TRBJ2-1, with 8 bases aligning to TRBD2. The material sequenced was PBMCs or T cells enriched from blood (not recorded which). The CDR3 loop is CASSSTAGAYNEQFF. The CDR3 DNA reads TGTGCCAGCAGCTCCACAGCGGGGGCGTACAATGAGCAGTTCTTC.